These 9 T cell receptor beta chains originate from one sample sequenced in a study of shared clonotypes between healthy human individuals (dated by TCRdb to the early 2020s). Library preparation was by the immunoSEQ multiplex PCR assay. This is the immuneACCESS table as TCRdb keeps it, with only in-frame sequences that have V and J called. A part of the clones is gone; compared with another copy, unresolved V genes explain less than half, and the rest is unexplained. The sample table holds 330,000 or so clones, of which about 70% were seen once. The ten largest clones capture about 9.4% of the sample. Source material: memory CD4+ T cells sorted from blood. The cell subset or site tag for this specimen amounts to: CD45RA-negative fraction. Receptors originate from a man younger than 45 in good health.

Comment on this clone: The same CDR3 arises from other DNA sequences in this sample as well. This chain uses TRBV9 with TRBJ1-3; 10 nucleotides align to TRBD1. CDR1 and CDR2 from the germline V gene are SGDLS and YYNGEE. The CDR3 length is 15 residues. The V and J ends lost 0 bases and 4 bases, in that order; junction bases with no gene match: 1. CDR3: CASSVGDRGGNTIYF. DNA of the CDR3: TGTGCCAGCAGCGTAGGGGACAGGGGAGGAAACACCATATATTTT.

The V call is TRBV30, the J call TRBJ1-5; 8 bases fit TRBD1. Trimming took 3 bases from V and 0 from J; bases not matched to a gene: 1. CDR3 size: 14 residues. Germline V gene sequence: CDR1 GTSNPN, CDR2 SVGIG (reference sequence). The CDR3 bases are TGTGCCTGGAGCGACAGGGGTAGCAATCAGCCCCAGCATTTT. This sequence encodes CAWSDRGSNQPQHF.

The chain has TRBV7-9 and TRBJ1-5, with 9 bases identical to TRBD1. V lost 5 bases to trimming and J lost 7 bases; unmatched junction nucleotides: 9. This CDR3 is 15 amino acids long. Germline assignment: CDR1 SEHNR and CDR2 FQNEAQ (reference sequence). The CDR3 sequence is CASSRTGDRHQPQHF. The DNA for the CDR3 is TGTGCCAGCAGCCGGACAGGGGATCGACACCAGCCCCAGCATTTT.

This chain uses TRBV5-6 with TRBJ2-7; 9 bases agree with TRBD1. CDR3 length: 13 residues. The germline CDR1 and CDR2 sequences are SGHDT and YYEEEE. Unmatched junction bases numbered 3, after V lost 3 bases and J lost 5 bases. CDR3 sequence: CASSSWDRDEQYF. The CDR3 DNA sequence: TGTGCCAGCAGCTCCTGGGACAGGGACGAGCAGTACTTC.

This clone appeared a few times. This rearrangement joins TRBV6-1 to TRBJ2-2, with a possible D match to TRBD2 (6 bases). The CDR3 is made up of 15 amino acids. V was pared by 6 bases and J by 2 bases, with 13 bases between. The germline V gene has CDR1 MNHNS and CDR2 SASEGT. The CDR3 coding sequence is TGTGCCAGCAGGCGGGAAGTTTTTAACACCGGGGAGCTGTTTTTT. Protein sequence: CASRREVFNTGELFF.

This clone was found many times. Within the sample, other DNA sequences also encode this same CDR3. The CDR3 sequence: CASSEGGRTDTQYF. The CDR3 region has the DNA TGTGCCAGCAGTGAAGGTGGCAGAACAGATACGCAGTATTTT. The J gene is TRBJ2-3, the V gene TRBV25-1; the D is unclear. V was clipped by 2 bases and J by 3 bases, with 9 bases between them. The CDR3 consists of 14 residues. Germline V CDR1 and CDR2: MGHDK, SYGVNS.

The rearrangement uses TRBV19 and TRBJ2-7, with D tentatively TRBD1 or TRBD2 (5 bases each). V lost 4 bases, J lost 6 bases, and 13 bases lay in between. From germline, CDR1 is LNHDA and CDR2 SQIVND (reference sequence). CDR3 length: 13 amino acids. In DNA form, the CDR3 reads TGTGCCAGTAGTACCCGGGACCGGTCCGAGCAGTACTTC. Encoded protein: CASSTRDRSEQYF.

V and J are TRBV20-1 and TRBJ2-5; no firm D call. The ends were cut back, 6 bases at V and 4 bases at J, with 9 bases in the middle. The CDR3 length is 11 residues. Germline assignment: CDR1 DFQATT and CDR2 SNEGSKA (reference sequence). CDR3 bases: TGCAGTGCCTGGGTTCGAGAGACCCAGTACTTC. Translation: CSAWVRETQYF.

This rearrangement joins TRBV28 to TRBJ2-7; tentative D call: TRBD1 (6 bases). Trimming took off 4 bases at V and 9 bases at J, with 13 bases between the two ends. The CDR3 extends over 12 amino acids. Germline-derived CDR1 and CDR2 are MDHEN and SYDVKM. This chain's CDR3 is CASSSYRERQYF. The CDR3 DNA reads TGTGCCAGCAGTTCTTACAGGGAAAGGCAGTACTTC.